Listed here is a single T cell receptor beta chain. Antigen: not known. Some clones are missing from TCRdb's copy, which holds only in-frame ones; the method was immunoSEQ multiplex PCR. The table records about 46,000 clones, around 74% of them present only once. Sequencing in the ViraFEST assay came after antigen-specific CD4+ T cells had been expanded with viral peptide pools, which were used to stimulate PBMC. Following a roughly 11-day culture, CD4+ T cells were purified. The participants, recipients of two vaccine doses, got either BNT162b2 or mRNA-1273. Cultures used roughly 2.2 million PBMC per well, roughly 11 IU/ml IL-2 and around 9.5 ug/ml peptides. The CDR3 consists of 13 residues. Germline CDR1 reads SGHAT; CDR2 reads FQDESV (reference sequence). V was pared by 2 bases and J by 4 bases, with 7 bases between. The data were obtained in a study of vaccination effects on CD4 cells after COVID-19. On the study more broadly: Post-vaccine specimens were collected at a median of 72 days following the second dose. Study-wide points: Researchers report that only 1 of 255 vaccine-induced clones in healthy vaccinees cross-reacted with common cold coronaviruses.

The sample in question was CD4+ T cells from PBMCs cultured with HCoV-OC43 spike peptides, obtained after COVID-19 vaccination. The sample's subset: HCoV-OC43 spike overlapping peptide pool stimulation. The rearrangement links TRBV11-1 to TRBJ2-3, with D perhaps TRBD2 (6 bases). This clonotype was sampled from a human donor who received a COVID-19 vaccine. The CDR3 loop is CASSLTGADTQYF. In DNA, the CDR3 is TGTGCCAGCAGCTTAACGGGGGCAGATACGCAGTATTTT.